This passage covers 28 T cell receptor beta chains from one sample sequenced in a study of cytomegalovirus exposure and HLA in healthy donors. Repertoires were generated with immunoSEQ multiplex PCR, while TCRdb's copy carries only in-frame clones and drops some. Of a few hundred thousand clones listed, about 90% are singletons. The sample comprised PBMCs. Receptors originate from a woman aged 25 to 39 in good health and CMV-seronegative.

This clone was detected a few times. This chain joins TRBV7-6 and TRBJ1-1; D unresolved. V was trimmed by 5 bases and J by 3 bases, leaving 10 bases between them. CDR1 is SGHVS and CDR2 is FNYEAQ in the germline V gene. CDR3 length: 13 amino acids. The DNA for the CDR3 is TGTGCCAGCAGCCCCGGGGAGGACACTGAAGCTTTCTTT. Residues: CASSPGEDTEAFF.

V is TRBV5-8 and J is TRBJ2-5; 9 nucleotides match TRBD1. J gave up 9 bases and V 2 bases, and 11 bases lay outside the gene matches. The CDR3 covers 15 residues. Germline lookup yields CDR1 SGHTS and CDR2 YDEGEE. This CDR3 reads CASSFPRTGGRAQYF. CDR3 in DNA: TGTGCCAGCAGCTTCCCCCGTACAGGGGGCAGGGCCCAGTACTTC.

This clone was detected once. V gene TRBV5-1 combines with J gene TRBJ2-3; no reliable D call. CDR3 length: 14 amino acids. Trimming took off 0 bases at V and 2 bases at J, with 7 bases between the two ends. Germline CDR1 SGHRS, CDR2 YFSETQ. The CDR3 spells CASSLVADTDTQYF. The CDR3 nucleotides are TGCGCCAGCAGCTTGGTTGCGGACACAGATACGCAGTATTTT.

V and J are TRBV19 and TRBJ2-7, with 10 positions matching TRBD1. The ends lost 4 bases at V and 5 bases at J; junction bases unmatched: 8. Per germline, CDR1 LNHDA and CDR2 SQIVND (reference sequence). This CDR3 comprises 15 residues. This CDR3 is CASSTGWTGGNEQYF. The DNA of the CDR3 is TGTGCCAGTAGTACAGGATGGACAGGGGGAAACGAGCAGTACTTC.

The chain links TRBV4-1 to TRBJ1-2, with 10 bases that match TRBD1. Unmatched junction bases numbered 4, after V lost 4 bases and J lost 5 bases. This CDR3 has 14 amino acids. Germline lookup yields CDR1 MGHRA and CDR2 YSYEKL. CDR3 sequence (DNA): TGCGCCAGCAGCCGGGACAGGGGAAATTATGGCTACACCTTC. Translating it yields CASSRDRGNYGYTF.

For the CDR3, the DNA is TGTGCCAGCCGGGGGGTTAGCGGGAGGGCGGGTGAGCAGTACTTC. Protein sequence: CASRGVSGRAGEQYF. The chain uses TRBV11-2 and TRBJ2-7, with 11 bases matching TRBD2. CDR3 size: 15 residues. With V trimmed by 8 bases and J by 7 bases, 13 bases remained unmatched. Germline V lookup: CDR1 SGHAT, CDR2 FQNNGV.

The V and J genes are TRBV6-5 and TRBJ2-2; D unclear. V was shortened by 5 bases and J by 7 bases, with 11 bases between the two germline ends. Germline V gene data show CDR1 as MNHEY and CDR2 as SVGAGI. This CDR3 is built from 13 residues. CDR3 sequence reads: CASSPGVVGELFF. The CDR3 DNA follows: TGTGCCAGCAGTCCAGGCGTGGTCGGGGAGCTGTTTTTT.

The chain uses TRBV13 and TRBJ1-2; 7 nucleotides agree with TRBD1. The V and J ends lost 7 bases and 4 bases, in that order; junction bases with no gene match: 15. The CDR3 sequence is 16 residues long. CDR1 and CDR2 from the germline V gene are PRHDT and FYEKMQ (reference sequence). The CDR3 reads CASTQGGRTQRYGYTF. Written as DNA, the CDR3 is TGTGCCAGCACGCAAGGGGGCAGGACGCAGCGCTATGGCTACACCTTC.

The CDR3 reads CASSQNPSGSNEQFF. CDR3 sequence (DNA): TGTGCCAGCAGCCAAAACCCCAGCGGGAGCAATGAGCAGTTCTTC. The chain combines TRBV4-2 with TRBJ2-1; 8 bases line up with TRBD2. This CDR3 spans 15 amino acids. The trim removed 2 bases at V and 6 bases at J, leaving 6 bases unmatched. In germline, CDR1 is LGHNA, CDR2 YNFKEQ.

The genes are TRBV27 and TRBJ2-1; possibly TRBD2 for D (6 bases). V was shortened by 4 bases and J by 1 base, with 11 bases between the two germline ends. Germline values: CDR1 MNHEY, CDR2 SMNVEV (reference sequence). This CDR3 contains 15 residues. In DNA, the CDR3 is TGTGCCAGCAGTTCCGGGAGTCCGTCCTACAATGAGCAGTTCTTC. It codes for CASSSGSPSYNEQFF.

This clone has only one observation. V and J are TRBV5-4 and TRBJ1-1; D unresolved. CDR3 length: 14 residues. Trimming cost V 2 bases and J 1 base, with 9 bases left between them. CDR1 and CDR2 (germline): SGHNT, YYREEE (reference sequence). The CDR3 sequence: CASSLESGNTEAFF. CDR3 in DNA: TGTGCCAGCAGCTTAGAGTCCGGGAACACTGAAGCTTTCTTT.

The V and J genes are TRBV28 and TRBJ2-1; D is perhaps TRBD1 (6 bases). Trimming took off 3 bases at V and 5 bases at J, with 14 bases between the two ends. The CDR3 loop spans 15 amino acids. The germline V gene has CDR1 MDHEN and CDR2 SYDVKM. The CDR3 DNA is TGTGCCAGCAGTTTTCGACCGGGACAACACAATGAGCAGTTCTTC. Translated, it gives CASSFRPGQHNEQFF.

This chain joins TRBV11-2 and TRBJ2-5; D might be TRBD2 (6 bases). The germline V gene encodes CDR1 SGHAT and CDR2 FQNNGV. The germline V and J ends were trimmed by 0 bases and 2 bases, with 10 bases remaining between them. The CDR3 loop spans 15 amino acids. In nucleotides, the CDR3 is TGTGCCAGCAGCTTAGATTTTAGCGGTCAAGAGACCCAGTACTTC. This translates into CASSLDFSGQETQYF.

The chain is built from TRBV28 and TRBJ2-7; D is unresolved. Trimming took off 4 bases at V and 2 bases at J, with 6 bases between the two ends. The CDR3 totals 12 residues. Germline CDR1 MDHEN, CDR2 SYDVKM. CDR3 nucleotide sequence: TGTGCCAGCAGTTCATACCCCTACGAGCAGTACTTC. Translation gives CASSSYPYEQYF.

This chain uses TRBV27 with TRBJ2-7, with 7 bases matching TRBD1. The CDR3 extends over 14 amino acids. Germline V CDR1 and CDR2: MNHEY, SMNVEV (reference sequence). V lost 5 bases to trimming and J lost 2 bases; unmatched junction nucleotides: 6. CDR3 protein: CASSPRDRAYEQYF. The CDR3 region has the DNA TGTGCCAGCAGTCCTCGGGACAGAGCCTACGAGCAGTACTTC.

The chain uses TRBV30 and TRBJ2-7; TRBD1 aligns across 8 bases. The CDR3 consists of 17 residues. Unmatched junction bases numbered 13, after V lost 0 bases and J lost 3 bases. CDR1 GTSNPN and CDR2 SVGIG come from the germline V gene (reference sequence). The CDR3 loop is CAWSVRIWTGRIYEQYF. CDR3 nucleotide sequence: TGTGCCTGGAGTGTTAGAATTTGGACAGGGAGGATCTACGAGCAGTACTTC. Full variable domain (missing parts from reference TRBV30 and TRBJ2-7): SQTIHQWPATLVQPVGSPLSLECTVEGTSNPNLYWYRQAAGRGLQLLFYSVGIGQISSEVPQNLSASRPQDRQFILSSKKLLLSDSGFYLCAWSVRIWTGRIYEQYFGPGTRLTVT.

The J gene is TRBJ2-7, the V gene TRBV9; 7 nucleotides line up with TRBD1. Germline loops: CDR1 SGDLS, CDR2 YYNGEE. The CDR3 is 16 amino acids. V trimming: 4 bases; J trimming: 0 bases; junction bases outside the gene matches: 10. Here the CDR3 reads CASSPWDRPTSYEQYF. The CDR3 DNA sequence: TGTGCCAGCAGCCCCTGGGACAGACCAACCTCCTACGAGCAGTACTTC.

The V gene is TRBV5-1, the J gene TRBJ2-5; D is unresolved. With 3 bases removed from V and 2 bases from J, the gap between germline ends came to 11 bases. The length of the CDR3 is 14 residues. Germline CDR1 is SGHRS and CDR2 is YFSETQ. The CDR3 spells CASSYLGMQETQYF. The CDR3 DNA is TGCGCCAGCAGCTACTTGGGGATGCAAGAGACCCAGTACTTC.

The chain is built from TRBV14 and TRBJ1-1; D unresolved. The V end was cut by 2 bases, the J end by 4 bases, with 11 bases between. This CDR3 has 14 residues. Germline assignment: CDR1 SGHDN and CDR2 FVKESK. For the CDR3, the DNA is TGTGCCAGCAGCCAACCTAGGGCAAGCACTGAAGCTTTCTTT. It is translated as CASSQPRASTEAFF.

This clone was detected a few times. The chain is built from TRBV2 and TRBJ2-7; unclear D gene. The CDR3 consists of 13 residues. Trimming took off 1 base at V and 2 bases at J, with 6 bases between the two ends. Germline V lookup: CDR1 SNHLY, CDR2 FYNNEI. CDR3 sequence: CASSEDGPYEQYF. The CDR3 bases are TGTGCCAGCAGTGAAGACGGCCCCTACGAGCAGTACTTC.

The chain uses TRBV10-1 and TRBJ2-1, with 9 bases lining up with TRBD2. With V trimmed by 6 bases and J by 8 bases, 14 bases remained unmatched. This CDR3 has 16 amino acids. The V gene's germline CDR1 is WNHNN and CDR2 SYGVQD (reference sequence). The CDR3 protein is CASSGLAPPFWDEQFF. As DNA, the CDR3 is TGCGCCAGCAGCGGACTAGCGCCACCATTTTGGGATGAGCAGTTCTTC.

V is TRBV5-1 and J is TRBJ2-2; D possibly corresponds to TRBD2 (7 bases). The CDR3 sequence is 14 residues long. V lost 6 bases to trimming and J lost 6 bases, with 15 bases between them. The V gene's germline CDR1 is SGHRS and CDR2 YFSETQ. CDR3 protein: CASKLGGAPGELFF. The CDR3 coding sequence is TGCGCCAGCAAACTTGGGGGGGCCCCCGGGGAGCTGTTTTTT.

The chain carries TRBV6-4 and TRBJ2-2; TRBD1 agrees at 7 bases. V shed 3 bases, J shed 3 bases, and the junction held 7 bases outside the gene matches. Germline V CDR1 and CDR2: MRHNA, SNTAGT. This CDR3 comprises 16 residues. CDR3 DNA: TGTGCCAGCAGTGAAAGACAGGGCGTGGACACCGGGGAGCTGTTTTTT. Protein sequence: CASSERQGVDTGELFF.

The V gene is TRBV5-1, the J gene TRBJ2-1; 8 nucleotides align to TRBD1. Germline lookup yields CDR1 SGHRS and CDR2 YFSETQ. Trimming cost V 4 bases and J 8 bases; bases outside gene matches: 11. The CDR3 has 15 amino acids. CDR3 nucleotides: TGCGCCAGCAGCCAAGGGGACAGGAAGGGGGATGAGCAGTTCTTC. Protein: CASSQGDRKGDEQFF.

This chain joins TRBV7-8 and TRBJ2-7; D may correspond to TRBD1 or TRBD2 (5 bases each). Trimming stripped 0 bases from V and 2 bases from J, with 11 bases between. CDR3 length: 15 residues. Germline V CDR1 and CDR2: SGHVS, FQNEAQ. Here the CDR3 reads CASSLAGTPTYEQYF. Here the CDR3 DNA reads TGTGCCAGCAGCTTAGCGGGGACGCCAACCTACGAGCAGTACTTC.

This sequence joins TRBV5-4 and TRBJ2-2; D perhaps matches TRBD2 (6 bases). The germline V gene encodes CDR1 SGHNT and CDR2 YYREEE (reference sequence). The CDR3 runs 17 residues. Trimming cost V 6 bases and J 4 bases, with 22 bases left between them. In DNA, the CDR3 is TGTGCCAGCAACTCGGGTGGGACTGCGCTCGGCACCGGGGAGCTGTTTTTT. Translation: CASNSGGTALGTGELFF.

The chain joins TRBV28 to TRBJ1-1, with TRBD1 matching 8 bases. Germline CDR1 is MDHEN and CDR2 is SYDVKM. The trim removed 8 bases at V and 6 bases at J, leaving 8 bases unmatched. There are 13 residues in the CDR3. This chain's CDR3 is CASLDRVISEAFF. The DNA of the CDR3 is TGTGCCAGCCTGGACAGGGTGATTTCTGAAGCTTTCTTT.

Comment on this clone: An end of the junction does not agree with germline; a read error may underlie this. This rearrangement joins TRBV27 to TRBJ2-2, with D tentatively TRBD2 (5 bases). The CDR3 spans 15 residues. Germline CDR1 is MNHEY and CDR2 is SMNVEV (reference sequence). CDR3 bases: TGTGCCAGCAGAACCCCCCACCAAGAACACCGGGGAGCTGTTTTT. This translates into CASRTPHQEHRGAVF.